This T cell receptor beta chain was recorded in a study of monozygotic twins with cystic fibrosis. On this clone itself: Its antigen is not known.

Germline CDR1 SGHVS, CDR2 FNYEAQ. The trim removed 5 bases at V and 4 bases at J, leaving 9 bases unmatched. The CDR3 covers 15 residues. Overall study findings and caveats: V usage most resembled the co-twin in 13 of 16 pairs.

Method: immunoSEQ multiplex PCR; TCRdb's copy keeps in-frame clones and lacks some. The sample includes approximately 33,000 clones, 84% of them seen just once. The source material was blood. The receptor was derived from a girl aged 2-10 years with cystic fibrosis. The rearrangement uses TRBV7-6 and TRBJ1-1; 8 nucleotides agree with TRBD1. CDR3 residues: CASSPDRGWGTEAFF. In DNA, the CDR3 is TGTGCCAGCAGCCCCGACAGGGGATGGGGCACTGAAGCTTTCTTT.